Described below is a single TCR beta chain sequence and its context. Use of 60 Vbeta and 13 Jbeta primers characterized the PCR. Sequenced by immunoSEQ multiplex PCR; TCRdb stores in-frame clones only, minus some. Here the sample spans 110,000 to 150,000 clones, roughly 79% being singletons. The data belong to a study of cytomegalovirus exposure and HLA in healthy donors. Input material: PBMCs. The sequence derives from a woman aged 25 to 39 in good health and CMV-seronegative.

The CDR3 DNA reads as TGTGCCAGTTCGCAGCCTGGGAGGATGGTAGGCTACACCTTC. This codes for CASSQPGRMVGYTF. The chain recombines TRBV7-2 with TRBJ1-2, with no clear D. V lost 9 bases and J 8 bases, leaving 22 bases between the germline ends. The CDR3 has 14 residues. CDR1 is SGHTA and CDR2 is FQGNSA in the germline V gene.